Only a few counts were recorded for the clone carrying this T cell receptor (beta chain). The data originate from a study of human T cells and chemical hapten exposure. The time point here: healthy volunteer bleed at 2 weeks. Extraction yielded total RNA from whole blood (unfractionated). From the RACE reads, TCRdb called clonotypes with MiXCR, one entry per CDR3 protein. The data hold about 130,000 distinct CDR3 sequences, with approximately 8.3% observed a single time. CDR1 is SQVTM, CDR2 ANQGSEA, per germline. This CDR3 is 15 amino acids long. V gave up 1 base and J gave up 0 bases, with 10 bases separating them.

Material: whole blood. The receptor comes from a male donor in good health. Some clones in this sample may be carry-over from other donors' samples. The V and J genes are TRBV29-1 and TRBJ1-3; unclear D gene. Written as DNA, the CDR3 is TGCAGCGTTGAAGGCCGACGGAACTCTGGAAACACCATATATTTT. Protein: CSVEGRRNSGNTIYF.